These 24 T cell receptor beta chains share one sample of origin, sequenced in a study of vaccination effects on CD4 cells after COVID-19. Repertoires were generated with immunoSEQ multiplex PCR, while TCRdb's copy carries only in-frame clones and drops some. The profile shows about 61,000 clones, roughly 72% of them singletons. What these receptors recognize is not known. The ViraFEST assay expanded antigen-specific CD4+ T cells with viral peptide pools before sequencing. A roughly 10-day culture period preceded the isolation of CD4+ T cells. Every participant took two doses of the BNT162b2 or mRNA-1273 vaccine. This specimen was CD4+ T cells from PBMCs cultured with HCoV-229E spike peptides, taken after COVID-19 vaccination. Receptors originate from a human donor who received a COVID-19 vaccine.

The chain recombines TRBV20-1 with TRBJ1-3; a possible D gene is TRBD1 (6 bases). V lost 3 bases to trimming and J lost 0 bases, with 12 bases between them. Germline lookup yields CDR1 DFQATT and CDR2 SNEGSKA (reference sequence). This CDR3 is built from 15 residues. CDR3 in DNA: TGCAGTGCTAGTGACGGGACAAACTCTGGAAACACCATATATTTT. Encoded protein: CSASDGTNSGNTIYF.

The gene calls are TRBV28 and TRBJ1-5; no reliable D call. Germline CDR1 is MDHEN and CDR2 is SYDVKM. With 2 bases removed from V and 0 bases from J, the gap between germline ends came to 14 bases. The CDR3 totals 17 residues. The CDR3 nucleotides are TGTGCCAGCAGTTTAATCTCGGCAGGCCATAGCAATCAGCCCCAGCATTTT. This gives the protein CASSLISAGHSNQPQHF.

The gene calls are TRBV24-1 and TRBJ2-2; the match to TRBD1 covers 8 bases. Germline CDR1 is KGHDR and CDR2 is SFDVKD. This CDR3 comprises 15 residues. V lost 4 bases, J lost 6 bases, and 6 bases stayed unmatched. For the CDR3, the DNA is TGTGCCACCAGTGACTGGCAGGGGGCCTCCGGGGAGCTGTTTTTT. Amino acid sequence: CATSDWQGASGELFF.

This clone was seen only once. Here the CDR3 DNA reads TGCGCCAGCAGGGGACAGGGGGCTGACAATGAGCAGTTCTTC. It yields the protein CASRGQGADNEQFF. The chain recombines TRBV5-1 with TRBJ2-1; 12 bases align to TRBD1. This CDR3 region has 14 residues. Germline assignment: CDR1 SGHRS and CDR2 YFSETQ. V shed 5 bases, J shed 5 bases, and the junction held 2 bases outside the gene matches.

This sequence joins TRBV9 and TRBJ2-3; 8 bases map to TRBD2. The CDR3 totals 15 residues. J lost 4 bases, V lost 5 bases, and 9 bases had no gene match. Germline V gene data show CDR1 as SGDLS and CDR2 as YYNGEE. The CDR3 loop is CASREISGDADTQYF. CDR3 coding DNA: TGTGCCAGCAGGGAAATTAGCGGGGATGCAGATACGCAGTATTTT. Full variable domain (outside the CDR3, taken from reference TRBV9 and TRBJ2-3): DSGVTQTPKHLITATGQRVTLRCSPRSGDLSVYWYQQSLDQGLQFLIQYYNGEERAKGNILERFSAQQFPDLHSELNLSSLELGDSALYFCASREISGDADTQYFGPGTRLTVL.

V gene TRBV11-2 combines with J gene TRBJ1-3, with unresolved D. Trimming pared 2 bases from V and 0 bases from J, leaving 11 bases between. Germline CDR1 reads SGHAT; CDR2 reads FQNNGV. This CDR3 has 16 residues. CDR3 nucleotide sequence: TGTGCCAGCAGCTTAAACGGACGGAGCTCTGGAAACACCATATATTTT. It is translated as CASSLNGRSSGNTIYF. Filled out from reference TRBV11-2 and TRBJ1-3, the complete variable domain reads EAGVAQSPRYKIIEKRQSVAFWCNPISGHATLYWYQQILGQGPKLLIQFQNNGVVDDSQLPKDRFSAERLKGVDSTLKIQPAKLEDSAVYLCASSLNGRSSGNTIYFGEGSWLTVV.

This chain connects TRBV5-5 to TRBJ1-5; TRBD1 might be the D (6 bases). Trimming cost V 4 bases and J 5 bases, with 16 bases left between them. Per germline, CDR1 SGHKS and CDR2 YYEKEE (reference sequence). The CDR3 runs to 15 residues. The DNA for the CDR3 is TGTGCCAGCAGCCTGTATGGGGGCATGGATCAGCCCCAGCATTTT. Amino acids: CASSLYGGMDQPQHF.

This rearrangement joins TRBV24-1 to TRBJ2-5; 9 bases line up with TRBD1. The CDR3 is 16 residues long. V lost 4 bases, J lost 1 base, and 6 bases stayed unmatched. Germline lookup yields CDR1 KGHDR and CDR2 SFDVKD. CDR3 DNA sequence: TGTGCCACCAGTGACTTACCGGGACAGGGCCAAGAGACCCAGTACTTC. This sequence encodes CATSDLPGQGQETQYF.

V is TRBV2 and J is TRBJ2-7; D unresolved. Between the trimmed V and J ends, which lost 5 bases and 4 bases, there was a span of 3 bases. The CDR3 extends over 10 amino acids. The V gene's germline CDR1 is SNHLY and CDR2 FYNNEI. The CDR3: CASSNYEQYV. The CDR3 DNA follows: TGTGCCAGCAGTAATTACGAGCAGTACGTC.

The chain links TRBV5-8 to TRBJ2-3, with D possibly matching TRBD2 (6 bases). Trimming left V 7 bases short and J 2 bases short, with 23 bases between. This CDR3 has 17 amino acids. The germline V gene has CDR1 SGHTS and CDR2 YDEGEE. The CDR3 region has the DNA TGTGCCAGCCCCACGGGGATTTGGGGGAGGAACACAGATACGCAGTATTTT. Amino acid sequence: CASPTGIWGRNTDTQYF.

This sequence joins TRBV2 and TRBJ2-5, with 9 bases that match TRBD1. CDR3 size: 13 residues. Trimming took 6 bases from V and 5 from J; bases not matched to a gene: 4. The germline CDR1 and CDR2 sequences are SNHLY and FYNNEI. The CDR3 sequence is CASSGTGFETQYF. The CDR3 nucleotides are TGTGCCAGCAGCGGGACAGGGTTCGAGACCCAGTACTTC.

The gene calls are TRBV5-1 and TRBJ1-5, with 8 bases lining up with TRBD1. This CDR3 has 14 amino acids. Germline V gene lookup returns CDR1 SGHRS and CDR2 YFSETQ. V dropped 4 bases and J dropped 7; count of bases not matched to a gene: 7. The CDR3 sequence is CASSPGQGEQPQHF. The CDR3 DNA reads TGCGCCAGCAGCCCAGGACAGGGAGAACAGCCCCAGCATTTT.

V is TRBV6-5 and J is TRBJ1-5; the D is unclear. This CDR3 spans 15 amino acids. V lost 5 bases, J lost 4 bases, and 15 bases lay in between. Germline V gene sequence: CDR1 MNHEY, CDR2 SVGAGI. CDR3: CASSPRAKMNQPQHF. In DNA, the CDR3 is TGTGCCAGCAGTCCCCGAGCAAAAATGAATCAGCCCCAGCATTTT.

The chain is built from TRBV6-5 and TRBJ1-3, with TRBD1 identical over 8 bases. V lost 2 bases, J lost 0 bases, and 0 bases stayed unmatched. The CDR3 is 15 residues long. Germline values: CDR1 MNHEY, CDR2 SVGAGI. CDR3 coding DNA: TGTGCCAGCAGTTACGACAGGGGCTCTGGAAACACCATATATTTT. This encodes CASSYDRGSGNTIYF.

V and J are TRBV18 and TRBJ1-5; D uncertain. There are 19 residues in the CDR3. V shed 2 bases and J shed 2 bases, with 22 bases lying between them. Germline assignment: CDR1 KGHSH and CDR2 LQKENI. CDR3 region: CASSPFPRTRSEGNQPQHF. CDR3 sequence (DNA): TGTGCCAGCTCACCATTCCCCCGCACGAGGAGCGAGGGCAATCAGCCCCAGCATTTT.

The chain recombines TRBV27 with TRBJ1-4; D uncertain. With 3 bases removed from V and 12 bases from J, the gap between germline ends came to 20 bases. The CDR3 covers 15 residues. Germline V gene data show CDR1 as MNHEY and CDR2 as SMNVEV (reference sequence). The CDR3 sequence is CASSFKYVGGSQLFF. The CDR3 nucleotides read TGTGCCAGCAGTTTTAAATATGTTGGTGGGAGCCAACTGTTTTTT.

This chain uses TRBV5-1 with TRBJ1-3; no clear D gene. Germline values: CDR1 SGHRS, CDR2 YFSETQ. V lost 0 bases, J lost 4 bases, and 8 bases lay in between. The CDR3 is 14 residues long. The CDR3 loop reads CASSLEGGGNTIYF. CDR3 nucleotide sequence: TGCGCCAGCAGCTTGGAGGGCGGCGGAAACACCATATATTTT.

As for this clone: At one end the junction does not follow the germline gene, possibly because of a read error. This sequence joins TRBV5-1 and TRBJ2-1; D is unresolved. Germline CDR1 SGHRS, CDR2 YFSETQ. This CDR3 is built from 16 residues. CDR3 nucleotide sequence: TGCGCCAGCACTTATAGCTCGGGCCGGTCCTCCAATGAGCAGTTCTTC. Amino acid sequence: CASTYSSGRSSNEQFF.

V usage is TRBV18 and J usage is TRBJ2-1; 8 bases match TRBD2. Germline V gene data show CDR1 as KGHSH and CDR2 as LQKENI. This CDR3 is built from 15 residues. V trimming: 4 bases; J trimming: 7 bases; junction bases outside the gene matches: 9. The CDR3 sequence: CASSQGLDPGNEQFF. The CDR3 DNA is TGTGCCAGCTCACAGGGACTAGATCCGGGGAATGAGCAGTTCTTC.

This chain connects TRBV6-5 to TRBJ1-1; D remains unclear. The CDR3 is made up of 14 amino acids. Germline CDR1 is MNHEY and CDR2 is SVGAGI. V lost 6 bases to trimming and J lost 0 bases, with 11 bases between them. The CDR3 region is CASRIGQVNTEAFF. The DNA of the CDR3 is TGTGCCAGCAGGATTGGGCAGGTGAACACTGAAGCTTTCTTT.

The genes are TRBV6-1 and TRBJ2-7; D is ambiguous. The V gene lost 1 base and the J gene lost 1 base, with 8 bases spanning the gap. The CDR3 contains 14 residues. Germline loops: CDR1 MNHNS, CDR2 SASEGT. The CDR3, as DNA: TGTGCCAGCAGTGAAGAACAGCCATCCTACGAGCAGTACGTC. Translating gives CASSEEQPSYEQYV.

The genes are TRBV2 and TRBJ2-5, with D possibly TRBD1 on 6 matching bases. Trimming left V 6 bases short and J 6 bases short, with 14 bases between. CDR1 SNHLY and CDR2 FYNNEI come from the germline V gene. The CDR3 loop spans 13 amino acids. DNA for the CDR3: TGTGCCAGCAGGGGAACAGGGTGGCAGACCCAGTACTTC. It yields the protein CASRGTGWQTQYF.

This chain connects TRBV6-2 or TRBV6-3 to TRBJ1-5; D is uncertain. Germline assignment: CDR1 MNHEY and CDR2 SVGEGT. V was pared by 2 bases and J by 2 bases, with 13 bases between. This CDR3 region has 16 residues. Here the CDR3 reads CASSYLRGGGNQPQHF. The CDR3 coding sequence is TGTGCCAGCAGTTACCTACGGGGAGGCGGCAATCAGCCCCAGCATTTT.

The J gene is TRBJ2-5, the V gene TRBV7-2, with TRBD2 matching over 14 bases. V was clipped by 5 bases and J by 2 bases; unmatched bases: 4. Germline CDR1 and CDR2: SGHTA and FQGNSA. The CDR3 loop spans 16 amino acids. CDR3 residues: CASSTRTSGGQETQYF. CDR3 nucleotide sequence: TGTGCCAGCAGCACCCGGACTAGCGGGGGGCAAGAGACCCAGTACTTC.